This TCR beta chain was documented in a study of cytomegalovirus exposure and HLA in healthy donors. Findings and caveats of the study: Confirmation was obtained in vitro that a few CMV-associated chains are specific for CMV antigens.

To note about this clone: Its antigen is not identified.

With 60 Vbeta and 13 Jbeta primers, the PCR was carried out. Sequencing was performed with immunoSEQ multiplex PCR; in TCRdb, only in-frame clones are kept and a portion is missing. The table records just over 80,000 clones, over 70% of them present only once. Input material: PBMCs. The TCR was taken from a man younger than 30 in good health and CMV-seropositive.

CDR3 sequence (DNA): TGCAGCGTAGGAGGGTCCTACGAGCAGTACTTC. This sequence encodes CSVGGSYEQYF. The rearrangement joins TRBV29-1 to TRBJ2-7; D possibly corresponds to TRBD2 (6 bases). Trimming left V 6 bases short and J 1 base short, with 7 bases between. The CDR3 is 11 amino acids. The V gene's germline CDR1 is SQVTM and CDR2 ANQGSEA.